These 14 T cell receptor beta chains were sequenced from one sample in a study of blood T cells in healthy people across ages. Primed by a sample-barcoded 5' primer and a J-beta primer mix, a second PCR proceeded for 7 to 11 cycles. TCRdb processed the 5' RACE reads anew with MiXCR; each CDR3 protein has one entry. The sample lists around 800,000 distinct CDR3 sequences, around a quarter occurring once. This sample also belongs to another study, concerning T cells of mothers and their children.

Sequencing input: blood. All receptors derive from a boy aged 5-17 years in good health.

The chain employs TRBV7-9 and TRBJ1-3; no definite D call. The length of the CDR3 is 18 residues. Trimming stripped 0 bases from V and 1 base from J, with 16 bases between. Germline V gene lookup returns CDR1 SEHNR and CDR2 FQNEAQ (reference sequence). This CDR3 reads CASSLAAGVFGSGNTIYF. CDR3 nucleotide sequence: TGTGCCAGCAGCTTAGCTGCTGGGGTTTTTGGGTCTGGAAACACCATATATTTT. Filled out from reference TRBV7-9 and TRBJ1-3, the complete variable domain reads DTGVSQNPRHKITKRGQNVTFRCDPISEHNRLYWYRQTLGQGPEFLTYFQNEAQLEKSRLLSDRFSAERPKGSFSTLEIQRTEQGDSAMYLCASSLAAGVFGSGNTIYFGEGSWLTVV.

The V and J genes are TRBV5-1 and TRBJ2-7; 8 bases fit TRBD1. This CDR3 has 16 residues. Germline assignment: CDR1 SGHRS and CDR2 YFSETQ. V gave up 4 bases and J gave up 7 bases; unmatched junction bases: 16. The CDR3 DNA reads TGCGCCAGCAGCGCCGCTGGCGGGACAGGAAAAGCGGAGCAGTACTTC. This translates into CASSAAGGTGKAEQYF.

The V gene is TRBV6-5, the J gene TRBJ1-6; D not certain. The germline V gene encodes CDR1 MNHEY and CDR2 SVGAGI. CDR3 size: 18 residues. Deletions cut 4 bases from V and 0 bases from J, with 16 bases between. CDR3 sequence (DNA): TGTGCCAGCAGTTCTAATTACCCTACCTTCTCCTATAATTCACCCCTCCACTTT. Residues: CASSSNYPTFSYNSPLHF.

This clonotype came up a few times. V usage is TRBV2 and J usage is TRBJ2-3, with 8 bases identical to TRBD2. J was trimmed by 5 bases and V by 6 bases; bases with no gene match: 7. Germline V CDR1 and CDR2: SNHLY, FYNNEI. The CDR3 is made up of 14 amino acids. The CDR3 sequence: CASSASGGRDTQYF. The CDR3 coding sequence is TGTGCCAGCAGCGCCAGCGGGGGCAGAGATACGCAGTATTTT. Looking up the rest from reference TRBV2 and TRBJ2-3 gives the full variable domain: EPEVTQTPSHQVTQMGQEVILRCVPISNHLYFYWYRQILGQKVEFLVSFYNNEISEKSEIFDDQFSVERPDGSNFTLKIRSTKLEDSAMYFCASSASGGRDTQYFGPGTRLTVL.

About this clonotype: Germline and junction disagree at one end, which may indicate a read error. This chain uses TRBV5-1 with TRBJ1-3, with TRBD1 identical over 8 bases. CDR1 is SGHRS and CDR2 is YFSETQ in the germline V gene. The CDR3 loop spans 15 amino acids. The CDR3 DNA follows: TGCGCCTGCAGATACGACAGGGGTACAGGAAGCACCATATATTTT. Its translation: CACRYDRGTGSTIYF.

This clonotype was counted a few times. The J gene is TRBJ2-7, the V gene TRBV3-1; D call uncertain. The CDR3 is 15 amino acids. Germline CDR1 is LGHDT and CDR2 is YNNKEL (reference sequence). Trimming cost V 0 bases and J 2 bases, with 11 bases left between them. The CDR3, as DNA: TGTGCCAGCAGCCAAGAGATAGGAATCACCTACGAGCAGTACTTC. Protein sequence: CASSQEIGITYEQYF.

This clonotype turned up a few times. The chain combines TRBV15 with TRBJ2-2; 10 nucleotides line up with TRBD1. The V gene end was trimmed by 3 bases and the J gene end by 4 bases; junction bases not matched to a gene: 2. There are 15 residues in the CDR3. Germline V gives CDR1 LNHNV, CDR2 YYDKDF (reference sequence). This CDR3 reads CATSRDRGGTGELFF. The DNA of the CDR3 is TGTGCCACCAGCAGGGACAGGGGGGGCACCGGGGAGCTGTTTTTT.

This clonotype was detected a few times. The chain is built from TRBV5-1 and TRBJ2-5; TRBD1 agrees at 8 bases. V was pared by 6 bases and J by 2 bases, with 3 bases of the junction left unmatched. The CDR3 totals 13 residues. From germline, CDR1 is SGHRS and CDR2 YFSETQ. Written as DNA, the CDR3 is TGCGCCAGCAAGAGGACAGGGCAAGAGACCCAGTACTTC. It yields the protein CASKRTGQETQYF.

The gene calls are TRBV10-2 and TRBJ2-3, with D perhaps matching TRBD1 (6 bases). In germline, CDR1 is WSHSY, CDR2 SAAADI. This CDR3 region has 13 residues. V was clipped by 5 bases and J by 2 bases, with 8 bases between them. CDR3 DNA sequence: TGCGCCAGCAGTTGGACAGTCACAGATACGCAGTATTTT. This sequence encodes CASSWTVTDTQYF.

This clonotype has only a few counts. The chain links TRBV11-2 to TRBJ2-7, with no clear D. Germline V gives CDR1 SGHAT, CDR2 FQNNGV. The CDR3 is 12 residues long. The V end lost 2 bases, the J end lost 3 bases, and 5 bases lay between the germline ends. The CDR3 protein is CASSLFGYEQYF. Written as DNA, the CDR3 is TGTGCCAGCAGCTTATTCGGCTACGAGCAGTACTTC.

The rearrangement links TRBV4-1 to TRBJ2-5, with 8 nucleotides matching TRBD2. This CDR3 has 17 amino acids. Germline lookup yields CDR1 MGHRA and CDR2 YSYEKL. V lost 6 bases and J lost 1; bases outside the gene matches: 13. The CDR3 sequence is CASSRRQGGGSQETQYF. The CDR3 region has the DNA TGCGCCAGCAGTCGACGGCAGGGCGGGGGGAGCCAAGAGACCCAGTACTTC.

The chain links TRBV7-9 to TRBJ1-4, with no clear D. Deletions cut 5 bases from V and 13 bases from J, with 14 bases between. The V gene's germline CDR1 is SEHNR and CDR2 FQNEAQ (reference sequence). CDR3 length equals 12 residues. The DNA for the CDR3 is TGTGCCAGCAGCGTCACCCAAACGGGACTGTTTTTT. It encodes CASSVTQTGLFF.

In this sample, this clonotype turned up a few times. The rearrangement joins TRBV5-1 to TRBJ2-1; D may be TRBD1 or TRBD2 (5 bases each). The CDR3 loop spans 16 amino acids. Germline CDR1 and CDR2: SGHRS and YFSETQ. Between the trimmed V and J ends, which lost 6 bases and 0 bases, there was a span of 16 bases. The CDR3 bases are TGCGCCAGCATCCCTGGGGCTGGGAGCTCCTACAATGAGCAGTTCTTC. Encoded protein: CASIPGAGSSYNEQFF.

The chain uses TRBV4-1 and TRBJ2-2; a weak D match, TRBD1 (5 bases). Germline CDR1 MGHRA, CDR2 YSYEKL. The V end was cut by 2 bases, the J end by 6 bases, with 19 bases between. CDR3 length: 17 amino acids. The CDR3 region is CASSQSRSPEGAGELFF. CDR3 nucleotides: TGCGCCAGCAGCCAAAGTAGGTCCCCTGAAGGGGCCGGGGAGCTGTTTTTT.